The rows below give T cell receptor beta chains drawn from one sample of a study of blood T cell repertoires in COVID-19. Clones were sequenced by immunoSEQ multiplex PCR, and TCRdb holds only the in-frame ones, with some missing. The table includes some 60,000 clones, about nine tenths detected once. Sequences were obtained from peripheral blood. The receptors here all came from a man aged 40-55 years with acute or convalescent COVID-19. CDR3s include the opening cysteine and the closing phenylalanine or tryptophan. D genes are given only for firm matches. The size field is filled for only some rows; it gives once, few, many or a size class.

V,J,D,size,CDR3,DNA
TRBV30,TRBJ2-6,.,.,CAWRLSGANVLTF,TGTGCCTGGAGACTCTCTGGGGCCAACGTCCTGACTTTC
TRBV24-1,TRBJ2-5,.,.,CATSDFGVQETQYF,TGTGCCACCAGTGATTTCGGGGTGCAAGAGACCCAGTACTTC
TRBV5-1,TRBJ2-1,.,once,CASSLDGVSYNEQFF,TGCGCCAGCAGCTTGGACGGGGTCTCCTACAATGAGCAGTTCTTC
TRBV6-4,TRBJ2-7,TRBD2,.,CASSLLAGYGEQYF,TGTGCCAGCAGCCTCCTAGCGGGATATGGCGAGCAGTACTTC
TRBV9,TRBJ1-2,.,.,CASSPGTRSGYTF,TGTGCCAGCAGCCCCGGTACGAGGTCTGGCTACACCTTC
TRBV25-1,TRBJ2-1,.,.,CASSPQGSYNEQFF,TGTGCCAGCAGTCCCCAGGGATCCTACAATGAGCAGTTCTTC
TRBV5-1,TRBJ2-2,TRBD2,.,CASSPSSGRAPGELFF,TGCGCCAGCAGCCCCTCTAGCGGGAGGGCCCCCGGGGAGCTGTTTTTT
TRBV28,TRBJ2-2,TRBD1,.,CASSGTDWTGELFF,TGTGCCAGCAGTGGGACAGATTGGACCGGGGAGCTGTTTTTT
TRBV7-8,TRBJ2-3,.,.,CASTLPGGSTDTQYF,TGTGCCAGCACCCTACCCGGGGGAAGCACAGATACGCAGTATTTT
TRBV30,TRBJ2-7,.,.,CAWSNGYEQYF,TGTGCCTGGAGTAACGGCTACGAGCAGTACTTC
TRBV7-9,TRBJ2-7,.,.,CASRSRADEQYF,TGTGCCAGCAGGTCCAGGGCGGACGAGCAGTACTTC
TRBV6-5,TRBJ2-2,.,.,CASSPNTGELFF,TGTGCCAGCAGTCCAAACACCGGGGAGCTGTTTTTT
TRBV7-2,TRBJ2-1,TRBD2,.,CASSLAGLAAKGYNEQFF,TGTGCCAGCAGCTTAGCGGGACTAGCGGCCAAGGGGTACAATGAGCAGTTCTTC
TRBV2,TRBJ2-5,TRBD1,.,CATGQGETQYF,TGTGCCACCGGACAGGGAGAGACCCAGTACTTC
TRBV4-2,TRBJ2-5,.,.,CASSQGGGGETQYF,TGTGCCAGCAGCCAAGGGGGAGGGGGTGAGACCCAGTACTTC
TRBV10-1,TRBJ1-4,.,.,CASSERRSNEKLFF,TGCGCCAGCAGTGAGAGGCGGTCTAATGAAAAACTGTTTTTT
TRBV12-5,TRBJ2-1,TRBD2,.,CASGLYKTSFHNEQFF,TGTGCTAGTGGTTTGTATAAGACTAGCTTCCACAATGAGCAGTTCTTC
TRBV6-1,TRBJ2-7,TRBD1,few,CASSLNGQDLEQYF,TGTGCCAGCAGTTTGAACGGACAGGACCTCGAGCAGTACTTC
TRBV29-1,TRBJ1-5,.,.,CSAQGSGVGQPQHF,TGCAGCGCCCAAGGGTCAGGGGTGGGACAGCCCCAGCATTTT
TRBV13,TRBJ2-2,TRBD2,.,CASSFGAGRDTGELFF,TGTGCCAGCAGCTTCGGAGCGGGACGGGACACCGGGGAGCTGTTTTTT
TRBV13,TRBJ2-2,TRBD2,.,CASSPLAGETGELFF,TGTGCCAGCAGCCCCTTAGCGGGAGAGACCGGGGAGCTGTTTTTT
TRBV25-1,TRBJ2-7,TRBD1,.,CASTGDRHYEQYF,TGTGCCAGCACGGGGGACAGGCACTACGAGCAGTACTTC
TRBV5-1,TRBJ2-3,TRBD2,.,CASSPLAGASTDTQYF,TGCGCCAGTTCCCCTTTAGCGGGAGCGAGCACAGATACGCAGTATTTT
TRBV5-8,TRBJ1-5,.,.,CASSLVMQGNQPQHF,TGTGCCAGCAGCCTGGTTATGCAGGGGAATCAGCCCCAGCATTTT
TRBV11-1,TRBJ2-1,.,.,CASSFRRLGSYNEQFF,TGTGCCAGCAGCTTCCGTCGTCTCGGCTCCTACAATGAGCAGTTCTTC
TRBV10-3,TRBJ2-7,TRBD1,few,CAIRGQGTEEQYF,TGTGCCATCAGGGGACAGGGGACGGAGGAGCAGTACTTC